This T cell receptor (beta chain) stems from a study of blood T cell repertoires in COVID-19. Study information: The origin of the acute and convalescent COVID-19 samples was the United States, Italy and Spain. Sources were T cells, B-cell-depleted T cells, or PBMCs; the material itself was cDNA or gDNA.

J gave up 4 bases and V 2 bases, and 3 bases lay outside the gene matches. The CDR3 length is 14 residues. CDR1 and CDR2 (germline): MNHNS, SASEGT. As originally analysed: It was from reference gene primer amplification that nucleated cell counts were estimated. Produced via immunoSEQ multiplex PCR; TCRdb's table is partial and in-frame only. The V and J calls and clone size were taken over from that table, and D and trimming were inferred from the DNA. The data hold roughly 120,000 clones, with approximately 68% observed a single time. The sequence was obtained from a woman aged 60 to 75 with acute or convalescent COVID-19. Sequences were obtained from peripheral blood. This chain uses TRBV6-1 with TRBJ2-7, with 9 bases lining up with TRBD1. CDR3 region: CASSETGGFYEQYF. The CDR3 DNA reads TGTGCCAGCAGTGAAACAGGGGGCTTTTACGAGCAGTACTTC.